This T cell receptor (beta chain) was recorded in a study of naive and memory T cell subsets. Regarding the study as a whole: Diversity fell and Gini index rose from naive through CM, EM, EMRA. Over 85% of naive TCR sequences appeared only once, unlike memory subsets. A clonotype means one alpha or beta sequence, not an alpha/beta pair.

Regarding this clonotype: Antigen unknown.

The germline gives CDR1 GTSNPN, CDR2 SVGIG (reference sequence). The CDR3 is made up of 14 amino acids. The V segment lost 5 bases and the J segment 4 bases; nucleotides outside the gene matches: 10. CD45RA-CD27- cells were effector memory; CD45RA+CD27- cells were EMRA. An equimolar mix of two oligonucleotides served as the beta constant-region primer for TRBC1 and TRBC2. Using its own MiXCR run on the UMI-ligation and nested PCR reads, TCRdb lists one record per CDR3 protein. The repertoire holds tens of thousands of distinct CDR3 sequences, with about an eighth as singletons. The sequence came from a human donor in good health. This sequence joins TRBV30 and TRBJ1-2, with 7 bases lining up with TRBD1. The sequencing input was effector memory CD4+ T cells from blood. Subset described: effector memory, CD45RA- CD27-. The CDR3 nucleotides read TGTGCCTGGGCAGTGGGACAGCGTAGCTATGGCTACACCTTC. As protein: CAWAVGQRSYGYTF.